This TCR beta chain was found in a study of beta chain features in type 1 diabetes. Study overall: Across all samples, about 110,000,000 sorted cells were examined. Whole-study results and caveats: Type 1 diabetes patients had TCRB CDR3s that were shorter (moderately but significantly so) in all four CD4+ subsets.

Germline lookup yields CDR1 MDHEN and CDR2 SYDVKM. This CDR3 is built from 14 residues. J lost 4 bases, V lost 5 bases, and 8 bases had no gene match. This clone was seen more than once but under ten times. Its matching antigen is unknown. The whole isolated RNA underwent reverse transcription, so sequencing captured expressed TCRB transcripts. Only in-frame clones appear in the TCRdb table, and some are missing; sequencing was by immunoSEQ multiplex PCR. The sample holds 250,000 to 300,000 clones, 13% to 15% seen once. This TCR derives from a man aged 30-40 years with type 1 diabetes. The chain couples TRBV28 to TRBJ2-7; 7 bases line up with TRBD1. Sequencing was done on a sample of naive CD4+ T cells from blood. CDR3 protein: CASSVPGQRYEQYF. In DNA, the CDR3 is TGTGCCAGCAGTGTCCCGGGACAGAGATACGAGCAGTACTTC.